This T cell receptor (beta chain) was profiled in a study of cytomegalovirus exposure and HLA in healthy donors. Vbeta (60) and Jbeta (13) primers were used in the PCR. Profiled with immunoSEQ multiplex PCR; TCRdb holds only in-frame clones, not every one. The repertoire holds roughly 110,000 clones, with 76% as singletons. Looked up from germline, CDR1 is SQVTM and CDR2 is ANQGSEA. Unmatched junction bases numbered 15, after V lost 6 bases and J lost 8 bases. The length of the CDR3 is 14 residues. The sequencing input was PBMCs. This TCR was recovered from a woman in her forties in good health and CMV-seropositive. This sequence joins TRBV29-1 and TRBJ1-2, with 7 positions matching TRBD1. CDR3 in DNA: TGCAGCGTCTTACTAACCGACAGGGCACAAGGCTACACCTTC. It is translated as CSVLLTDRAQGYTF.